This section outlines one T cell receptor (beta chain) sequence together with its context. The data belong to a study of shared clonotypes between healthy human individuals. On the study more broadly: CD8 memory received one plate per donor, CD8 naive two, CD4 memory three and CD4 naive three.

V was pared by 5 bases and J by 2 bases, with 5 bases of the junction left unmatched. The germline V gene has CDR1 MNHNS and CDR2 SASEGT. The CDR3 runs to 15 residues. The donors, healthy adults who were HIV-negative, had experienced no recent acute infections or vaccinations. Deep was the level at which the assay was run. Some clones are missing from TCRdb's copy, which holds only in-frame ones; the method was immunoSEQ multiplex PCR. The data contain more than 2 million clones, 95% of them singletons. The chain uses TRBV6-1 and TRBJ2-7, with TRBD2 identical over 11 bases. The receptor comes from a man between 18 and 35 years old in good health. Sequencing was done on a sample of naive CD4+ T cells sorted from blood. Subset described: CD45RA+ positively selected. CDR3 in DNA: TGTGCCAGCAGTACCGGGACTAGCGGAACCTACGAGCAGTACTTC. Translating gives CASSTGTSGTYEQYF.